One sample yielded the 24 T cell receptor beta chains listed below, sequenced in a study of blood T cell repertoires in COVID-19 (dated by TCRdb to the early 2020s). To prepare the library, the immunoSEQ multiplex PCR assay was applied. What TCRdb holds here is the immuneACCESS table cut down to in-frame rearrangements. Part of the clones is not present; checked against another copy, under half of the missing clones reflect an unresolved V gene, and the others are unexplained. This sample is represented by some 240,000 clones; roughly 89% of them were singletons. The ten most abundant clones make up about 6.3% of the sample. The specimen was peripheral blood. These receptors all come from a man aged 60 to 69 who had recovered from COVID-19.

The genes are TRBV7-3 and TRBJ2-7; D may be TRBD2 (6 bases). V lost 6 bases, J lost 5 bases, and 14 bases lay in between. The CDR3 covers 13 residues. CDR1 SGHTA and CDR2 FQGTGA come from the germline V gene. The CDR3 here is CASSLTPSDEQYF. The CDR3 nucleotides read TGTGCCAGCAGTCTCACTCCTAGCGACGAGCAGTACTTC.

This chain uses TRBV18 with TRBJ1-6, with 7 bases matching TRBD1. With V trimmed by 6 bases and J by 11 bases, 10 bases remained unmatched. The germline V gene encodes CDR1 KGHSH and CDR2 LQKENI. This CDR3 contains 14 residues. The CDR3 is CASSSDRTAAPLHF. CDR3 DNA sequence: TGTGCCAGCTCTTCGGACAGGACAGCGGCACCCCTCCACTTT.

CDR3 bases: TGTGCCAGCAGTCCAGCGGGAGGGCCGATAAGAACAGATACGCAGTATTTT. Residues: CASSPAGGPIRTDTQYF. V is TRBV28 and J is TRBJ2-3; 10 bases are a match to TRBD2. Unmatched junction bases numbered 11, after V lost 5 bases and J lost 3 bases. Germline V gives CDR1 MDHEN, CDR2 SYDVKM. The CDR3 totals 17 residues.

The chain combines TRBV7-2 with TRBJ2-7; D ambiguous. The germline gives CDR1 SGHTA, CDR2 FQGNSA. V gave up 3 bases and J gave up 0 bases, with 9 bases separating them. CDR3 length: 14 residues. CDR3 DNA: TGTGCCAGCAGCTTCGCGGTAAACTCCTACGAGCAGTACTTC. Protein: CASSFAVNSYEQYF.

The V and J genes are TRBV5-6 and TRBJ2-3; tentatively, D is TRBD2 (6 bases). Trimming left V 7 bases short and J 5 bases short, with 26 bases between. The CDR3 runs to 17 residues. Germline CDR1 and CDR2: SGHDT and YYEEEE. The CDR3 reads CASLRPPGRGSEDTQYF. The CDR3 DNA sequence: TGTGCCAGCCTGCGCCCTCCGGGACGGGGGAGTGAAGATACGCAGTATTTT.

The chain has TRBV7-8 and TRBJ1-2; TRBD1 matches 8 bases. CDR1 and CDR2 from the germline V gene are SGHVS and FQNEAQ. V lost 5 bases, J lost 3 bases, and 8 bases stayed unmatched. This CDR3 is 15 amino acids long. This CDR3 reads CASSPDRASDYGYTF. CDR3 nucleotide sequence: TGTGCCAGCAGCCCGGACAGGGCAAGTGACTATGGCTACACCTTC.

The chain couples TRBV6-5 to TRBJ2-1; 10 bases are shared with TRBD1. The germline V gene encodes CDR1 MNHEY and CDR2 SVGAGI. This CDR3 comprises 14 residues. V lost 7 bases, J lost 8 bases, and 8 bases stayed unmatched. CDR3 nucleotide sequence: TGTGCCAGCATTCTCGACAGGGGGCGCGATGAGCAGTTCTTC. As protein: CASILDRGRDEQFF.

The chain joins TRBV5-1 to TRBJ2-5; 7 bases agree with TRBD1. In germline, CDR1 is SGHRS, CDR2 YFSETQ. J gave up 5 bases and V 1 base, and 14 bases lay outside the gene matches. The CDR3 has 17 residues. CDR3 protein: CASSLPFSFTGEETQYF. DNA of the CDR3: TGCGCCAGCAGCTTGCCCTTCTCCTTTACAGGGGAGGAGACCCAGTACTTC.

This chain joins TRBV9 and TRBJ2-7, with D perhaps matching TRBD2 (5 bases). V lost 0 bases and J lost 3, with 16 bases in between. The germline V gene has CDR1 SGDLS and CDR2 YYNGEE. The CDR3 consists of 16 residues. The CDR3, as DNA: TGTGCCAGCAGCGTAGGGGTTACCCGGGGTGTCTACGAGCAGTACTTC. Translating it yields CASSVGVTRGVYEQYF.

J is TRBJ2-3 and V is TRBV3-1 (or the pseudogene TRBV3-2); D is perhaps TRBD2 (6 bases). From germline, CDR1 is LGHDT and CDR2 YNNKEL (reference sequence). The germline V and J ends were trimmed by 0 bases and 6 bases, with 16 bases remaining between them. The CDR3 sequence is 16 residues long. CDR3 sequence reads: CASSQDGGTGVDTQYF. CDR3 bases: TGTGCCAGCAGCCAAGATGGAGGGACCGGGGTGGATACGCAGTATTTT.

Only one count was recorded for this clone. The rearrangement joins TRBV27 to TRBJ1-2, with TRBD1 matching over 8 bases. The CDR3 is 13 amino acids. With 6 bases clipped from V and 4 bases from J, the junction kept 4 bases outside the gene matches. Germline loops: CDR1 MNHEY, CDR2 SMNVEV (reference sequence). The CDR3 DNA reads as TGTGCCAGCAGACCAACAGGGGGCTATGGCTACACCTTC. This translates into CASRPTGGYGYTF.

The chain has TRBV18 and TRBJ1-1; 12 nucleotides agree with TRBD1. Per the germline V gene, CDR1 is KGHSH and CDR2 is LQKENI. Trimming removed 0 bases from V and 10 bases from J; junction bases left unmatched: 3. The CDR3 covers 14 residues. The CDR3 region has the DNA TGTGCCAGCTCACCACCGGGACAGGGGGCCTTAGCTTTCTTT. Amino acids: CASSPPGQGALAFF.

V usage is TRBV6-2 or TRBV6-3 and J usage is TRBJ2-7; 13 nucleotides line up with TRBD2. This CDR3 comprises 14 residues. Germline V CDR1 and CDR2: MNHEY, SVGEGT. Germline trimming cut 6 bases from V and 6 bases from J; bases unmatched to any gene: 5. The CDR3 here is CASSGLAGVREQYF. The CDR3 nucleotides are TGTGCCAGCAGCGGACTAGCGGGAGTTCGCGAGCAGTACTTC.

The V and J genes are TRBV19 and TRBJ2-1, with 9 bases identical to TRBD2. Germline V gene data show CDR1 as LNHDA and CDR2 as SQIVND (reference sequence). Trimming took 4 bases from V and 8 from J; bases not matched to a gene: 12. CDR3 length equals 16 residues. CDR3 sequence (DNA): TGTGCCAGTAGTAAGGGTACTAGCGGGTTTAGGGATGAGCAGTTCTTC. Amino acid sequence: CASSKGTSGFRDEQFF.

The table lists this clone with a few counts. The chain uses TRBV7-2 and TRBJ2-7; no definite D call. CDR1 is SGHTA, CDR2 FQGNSA, per germline. This CDR3 contains 15 residues. Between the trimmed V and J ends, which lost 0 bases and 2 bases, there was a span of 11 bases. The CDR3 nucleotides read TGTGCCAGCAGCTTAGCAGGCCTGACTCCCTACGAGCAGTACTTC. Protein: CASSLAGLTPYEQYF.

This chain connects TRBV7-2 to TRBJ1-3; the D is unclear. V was pared by 5 bases and J by 0 bases, with 17 bases between. The CDR3 length is 17 residues. From germline, CDR1 is SGHTA and CDR2 FQGNSA. For the CDR3, the DNA is TGTGCCAGCAGCCTCCGGGTGGCGGCGTCCTCTGGAAACACCATATATTTT. It yields the protein CASSLRVAASSGNTIYF.

The gene calls are TRBV5-1 and TRBJ1-1; TRBD1 aligns across 9 bases. This CDR3 has 15 amino acids. Trimming cost V 4 bases and J 5 bases; bases outside gene matches: 9. CDR1 is SGHRS, CDR2 YFSETQ, per germline. The CDR3 DNA reads TGCGCCAGCAGCCCACTGGACAGGGGTTATACTGAAGCTTTCTTT. It is translated as CASSPLDRGYTEAFF.

CDR3 sequence: CSAERGYEQYF. CDR3 in DNA: TGCAGTGCGGAGCGGGGATACGAGCAGTACTTC. The rearrangement uses TRBV20-1 and TRBJ2-7, with 7 bases aligning to TRBD2. The V and J ends lost 6 bases and 4 bases, in that order; junction bases with no gene match: 3. CDR3 size: 11 residues. The V gene's germline CDR1 is DFQATT and CDR2 SNEGSKA (reference sequence).

This clone occurred once. The gene calls are TRBV6-5 and TRBJ2-7; TRBD1 aligns across 9 bases. The CDR3 is 15 residues long. V shed 5 bases, J shed 1 base, and the junction held 6 bases outside the gene matches. Germline V gene sequence: CDR1 MNHEY, CDR2 SVGAGI. The CDR3 loop reads CASSSSGTGSYEQYF. CDR3 bases: TGTGCCAGCAGTAGCTCCGGGACAGGGTCCTACGAGCAGTACTTC.

This chain joins TRBV7-9 and TRBJ1-4; 7 bases map to TRBD1. Trimming at V came to 3 bases and at J to 5 bases, leaving 3 bases not matched to a gene. CDR1 and CDR2 from the germline V gene are SEHNR and FQNEAQ (reference sequence). This CDR3 comprises 14 residues. CDR3 nucleotides: TGTGCCAGCAGCTTGCACAGGGGCAATGAAAAACTGTTTTTT. Translated: CASSLHRGNEKLFF. Variable domain in full (rest from reference TRBV7-9 and TRBJ1-4): DTGVSQNPRHKITKRGQNVTFRCDPISEHNRLYWYRQTLGQGPEFLTYFQNEAQLEKSRLLSDRFSAERPKGSFSTLEIQRTEQGDSAMYLCASSLHRGNEKLFFGSGTQLSVL.

This clone has only one observation. The chain has TRBV13 and TRBJ1-5; D call uncertain. The CDR3 is made up of 13 amino acids. Germline V gene data show CDR1 as PRHDT and CDR2 as FYEKMQ (reference sequence). V was cut by 1 base and J by 7 bases, with 8 bases left in between. CDR3 DNA: TGTGCCAGCAGCTTAGAAGGCGGGCAGCCCCAGCATTTT. It encodes CASSLEGGQPQHF.

This chain links TRBV7-9 with TRBJ2-7; 10 nucleotides line up with TRBD1. CDR3 length: 13 residues. Germline-derived CDR1 and CDR2 are SEHNR and FQNEAQ (reference sequence). V shed 2 bases, J shed 6 bases, and the junction held 1 base outside the gene matches. CDR3 protein: CASSLRTGGEQYF. The CDR3 DNA reads TGTGCCAGCAGCTTAAGGACAGGGGGCGAGCAGTACTTC.

The V gene is TRBV19, the J gene TRBJ2-5; 11 nucleotides line up with TRBD1. V was clipped by 8 bases and J by 5 bases; unmatched bases: 13. CDR3 size: 16 residues. Germline CDR1 is LNHDA and CDR2 is SQIVND (reference sequence). The CDR3 DNA reads TGTGCCAGTCAAAACCTCGGACAGGGGGCAGGGGAGACCCAGTACTTC. Its protein is CASQNLGQGAGETQYF.

The gene calls are TRBV6-1 and TRBJ1-2; 9 nucleotides align to TRBD1. From germline, CDR1 is MNHNS and CDR2 SASEGT. There are 15 residues in the CDR3. With V trimmed by 0 bases and J by 4 bases, 3 bases remained unmatched. As DNA, the CDR3 is TGTGCCAGCAGTGAAGCGGGACAGGGAGGCTATGGCTACACCTTC. Protein sequence: CASSEAGQGGYGYTF.